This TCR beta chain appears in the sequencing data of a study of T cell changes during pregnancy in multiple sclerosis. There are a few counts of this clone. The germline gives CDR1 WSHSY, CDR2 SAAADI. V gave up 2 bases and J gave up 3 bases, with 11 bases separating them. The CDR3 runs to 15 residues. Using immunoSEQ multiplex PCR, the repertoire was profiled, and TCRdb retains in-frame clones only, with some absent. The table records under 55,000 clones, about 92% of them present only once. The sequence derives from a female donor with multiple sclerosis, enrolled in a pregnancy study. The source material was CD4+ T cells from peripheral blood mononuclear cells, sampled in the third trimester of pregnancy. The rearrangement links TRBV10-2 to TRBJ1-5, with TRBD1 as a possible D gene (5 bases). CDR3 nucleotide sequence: TGCGCCAGCAGTGAGGGGCAGGGTAACAATCAGCCCCAGCATTTT. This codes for CASSEGQGNNQPQHF.